Listed below are T cell receptor beta chains from one sample, sequenced in a study of OX40 agonist ivuxolimab in advanced cancers. TCRdb keeps only in-frame clones here, not all; method: immunoSEQ multiplex PCR. Of 30,000 to 40,000 clones listed, roughly 90% were seen once; the top ten hold approximately 10%. The sequencing used CD4+ or CD8+ T cells sorted from blood, collected in a trial of the OX40 agonist ivuxolimab. The receptors here all came from an adult with an advanced solid tumor such as melanoma, head and neck, liver or kidney cancer. Each CDR3 is given with its conserved first and last residue. The order of the fields is V gene, D gene, J gene, clone size, CDR3 protein, CDR3 DNA. The D gene is left open where the match is weak. Clone size is shown for a subset of rows, as once, few, many or a class of expanded clone.

TRBV7-3	.	TRBJ2-6	.	CASSLNPGANVLTF	TGTGCCAGCAGCTTAAACCCTGGGGCCAACGTCCTGACTTTC
TRBV10-1	TRBD1	TRBJ1-4	.	CASRGTGNEKLFF	TGCGCCAGCAGAGGGACAGGGAATGAAAAACTGTTTTTT
TRBV4-1	TRBD1	TRBJ1-2	.	CASSQDATGFGYTF	TGCGCCAGCAGCCAAGATGCGACAGGGTTTGGCTACACCTTC
TRBV11-2	.	TRBJ1-1	.	CASSLLQRPGGLAFF	TGTGCCAGCAGCTTACTCCAGCGCCCTGGGGGGCTGGCTTTCTTT
TRBV11-2	.	TRBJ2-5	.	CASTASWDAGRETQYF	TGTGCCAGCACAGCTTCTTGGGACGCGGGCCGAGAGACCCAGTACTTC
TRBV28	TRBD2	TRBJ2-5	once	CASSTSGETQYF	TGTGCCAGCAGTACTAGCGGAGAGACCCAGTACTTC
TRBV6-6	.	TRBJ2-7	.	CASSYAGPYEQYF	TGTGCCAGCAGTTACGCGGGCCCCTACGAGCAGTACTTC
TRBV2	.	TRBJ1-4	.	CASSEGIGEKLFF	TGTGCCAGCAGTGAGGGTATCGGTGAAAAACTGTTTTTT
TRBV6-5	.	TRBJ1-2	.	CASNPGRKRGGYTF	TGTGCCAGCAATCCCGGTAGAAAGAGGGGGGGCTACACCTTC
TRBV15	.	TRBJ1-1	.	CATSRDNVGEAFF	TGTGCCACCAGCAGAGATAACGTGGGTGAAGCTTTCTTT
TRBV7-3	.	TRBJ2-2	.	CASSLDTSRLFF	TGTGCCAGCAGCTTAGATACTAGCAGGCTGTTTTTT
TRBV5-1	.	TRBJ2-3	once	CASSYSPAGTDTQYF	TGCGCCAGCAGCTATTCCCCTGCGGGCACAGATACGCAGTATTTT
TRBV19	.	TRBJ1-5	.	CASSMSTAGGQPQHF	TGTGCCAGTAGTATGTCCACAGCGGGCGGTCAGCCCCAGCATTTT
TRBV12-5	TRBD1	TRBJ2-7	.	CASGYGTGVRYEQYF	TGTGCTAGTGGTTACGGAACAGGGGTAAGGTACGAGCAGTACTTC
TRBV10-3	.	TRBJ2-7	.	CAISVGSLSYEQYF	TGTGCCATCAGTGTGGGGAGTCTCTCCTACGAGCAGTACTTC
TRBV7-9	.	TRBJ2-1	few	CASSFTYNEQFF	TGTGCCAGCAGCTTCACCTACAATGAGCAGTTCTTC
TRBV5-5	.	TRBJ2-1	.	CASSSAPTVYNEQFF	TGTGCCAGCAGCTCCGCCCCGACAGTATACAATGAGCAGTTCTTC
TRBV19	.	TRBJ1-5	.	CASKIDLGLGNQPQHF	TGTGCCAGTAAAATAGATCTGGGATTGGGCAATCAGCCCCAGCATTTT
TRBV29-1	TRBD1	TRBJ1-2	.	CSVEGERDRMGSGYTF	TGCAGCGTTGAAGGAGAGAGGGACAGAATGGGCTCTGGCTACACCTTC
TRBV7-2	.	TRBJ1-1	.	CASSLGRLMNTEAFF	TGTGCCAGCAGCTTAGGCAGGTTGATGAACACTGAAGCTTTCTTT
TRBV7-8	.	TRBJ2-7	.	CASRPNAAGVGSYEQYF	TGTGCCAGCAGACCAAACGCTGCAGGGGTAGGTTCCTACGAGCAGTACTTC
TRBV7-7	.	TRBJ2-5	.	CASSRQDRETQYF	TGTGCTAGCAGCAGACAGGACCGAGAGACCCAGTACTTC
TRBV18	.	TRBJ1-1	.	CASSPPTGVMNTEAFF	TGTGCCAGCTCACCACCGACTGGGGTCATGAACACTGAAGCTTTCTTT
TRBV29-1	.	TRBJ1-5	.	CSVRDSNQPQHF	TGCAGCGTTCGAGATAGCAATCAGCCCCAGCATTTT
TRBV19	TRBD1	TRBJ1-1	.	CASTGQPMNTEAFF	TGTGCCAGTACGGGACAGCCCATGAACACTGAAGCTTTCTTT
TRBV7-6	.	TRBJ2-7	.	CASSYTRGHEQYF	TGTGCCAGCAGCTACACCAGGGGCCACGAGCAGTACTTC
TRBV19	TRBD1	TRBJ2-7	.	CASSFRQGSHEQYF	TGTGCCAGTAGTTTCCGACAGGGGAGCCACGAGCAGTACTTC
TRBV18	.	TRBJ1-1	few	CASSPGENTEAFF	TGTGCCAGCTCACCGGGGGAGAACACTGAAGCTTTCTTT
TRBV18	.	TRBJ1-2	.	CASSPATDNYGYTF	TGTGCCAGCTCACCAGCGACAGATAACTATGGCTACACCTTC
TRBV7-9	TRBD1	TRBJ1-1	few	CASSVKQGATEAFF	TGTGCCAGCAGCGTGAAACAGGGGGCAACTGAAGCTTTCTTT
TRBV4-1	TRBD2	TRBJ2-5	.	CASSPGRGGSGETQYF	TGCGCCAGCAGCCCGGGGAGGGGAGGGTCGGGAGAGACCCAGTACTTC
TRBV7-9	TRBD2	TRBJ2-5	.	CASSVTSGRPLQETQYF	TGTGCCAGCAGCGTGACTAGCGGGAGACCCCTCCAAGAGACCCAGTACTTC
TRBV7-2	TRBD2	TRBJ2-3	.	CASSSGGLLTDTQYF	TGTGCCAGCAGCTCGGGGGGGCTGTTGACTGATACGCAGTATTTT
TRBV7-2	TRBD1	TRBJ1-5	.	CASSQGQGAIRNQPQHF	TGTGCCAGCAGCCAAGGACAGGGGGCGATCCGAAATCAGCCCCAGCATTTT
TRBV27	TRBD2	TRBJ2-3	.	CASSSRTSGRLYTQYF	TGTGCCAGCAGTTCCAGGACTAGCGGGAGATTGTATACGCAGTATTTT
TRBV18	TRBD1	TRBJ2-2	.	CASSRDRAGTGELFF	TGTGCCAGCTCAAGGGACAGGGCCGGCACCGGGGAGCTGTTTTTT
TRBV5-1	TRBD2	TRBJ2-7	.	CASSFRGLAGAYEQYF	TGCGCCAGCAGCTTTCGGGGACTAGCGGGAGCCTACGAGCAGTACTTC
TRBV7-2	.	TRBJ1-5	.	CASSFPGGTSQPQHF	TGTGCCAGCAGCTTCCCCGGGGGAACGAGTCAGCCCCAGCATTTT
TRBV20-1	.	TRBJ2-4	.	CSATENIQYF	TGCAGTGCAACAGAAAACATTCAGTACTTC
TRBV6-5	.	TRBJ2-5	.	CASSYIGETQYF	TGTGCCAGCAGTTATATCGGAGAAACCCAGTACTTC
TRBV5-1	.	TRBJ2-6	.	CASSLMSGGANVLTF	TGCGCCAGCAGCTTGATGTCAGGGGGGGCCAACGTCCTGACTTTC
TRBV5-1	.	TRBJ2-7	.	CASSLQDTLNEQYF	TGCGCCAGCAGCTTGCAAGACACACTAAACGAGCAGTACTTC
TRBV7-2	TRBD1	TRBJ1-2	.	CASSLGQGARYGYTF	TGTGCCAGCAGCCTAGGACAGGGGGCAAGATATGGCTACACCTTC
TRBV4-3	.	TRBJ2-2	few	CASSQKLANTGELFF	TGCGCCAGCAGCCAAAAACTGGCGAACACCGGGGAGCTGTTTTTT
TRBV6-5	TRBD1	TRBJ1-2	.	CASRQTDREGGYTF	TGTGCCAGCAGGCAGACCGACAGGGAGGGTGGCTACACCTTC
TRBV7-6	TRBD2	TRBJ2-5	.	CASSKTSRETQYF	TGTGCCAGCAGCAAGACTAGCAGGGAGACCCAGTACTTC
TRBV5-8	.	TRBJ1-5	.	CASSFYGWNQPQHF	TGTGCCAGCAGCTTTTATGGGTGGAATCAGCCCCAGCATTTT
TRBV6-1	TRBD1	TRBJ2-7	.	CASSEGTGDFPTTEQYF	TGTGCCAGCAGTGAGGGGACAGGGGACTTCCCCACAACGGAGCAGTACTTC
TRBV13	.	TRBJ2-1	.	CASSFAGWSSYNEQFF	TGTGCCAGCAGCTTTGCGGGTTGGAGCTCCTACAATGAGCAGTTCTTC
TRBV19	.	TRBJ1-4	.	CASRSFDSVINEKLFF	TGTGCCAGTAGATCTTTCGACAGCGTTATTAATGAAAAACTGTTTTTT
TRBV19	.	TRBJ2-3	.	CASGGTDTQYF	TGTGCCAGTGGAGGCACAGATACGCAGTATTTT
TRBV6-5	.	TRBJ2-7	.	CASSYRPISSYEQYF	TGTGCCAGCAGTTACCGGCCTATAAGCTCCTACGAGCAGTACTTC
TRBV27	.	TRBJ2-3	.	CASSLNRGGTQYF	TGTGCCAGCAGTCTCAACAGGGGGGGTACGCAGTATTTT